These T cell receptor beta chains were read from a single sample in a study of PD-1 blockade in classical Hodgkin lymphoma. Only in-frame clones appear in the TCRdb table, and some are missing; sequencing was by immunoSEQ multiplex PCR. The table records 15,000 to 18,000 clones, about 86% of them present only once. The specimen sequenced was CD4+ T cells from blood. Every receptor here comes from a human donor with classical Hodgkin lymphoma. CDR3s include the opening cysteine and the closing phenylalanine or tryptophan. The D gene is left open where the match is weak. Only part of the rows carry a size: once, few, many, or a class if the clone is expanded.

d_call	v_call	clone_size	j_call	cdr3_nt	cdr3_aa
NA	TRBV7-3	NA	TRBJ1-1	TGTGCCAGCAGCTTACTGAGCTACACTGAAGCTTTCTTT	CASSLLSYTEAFF
NA	TRBV25-1	NA	TRBJ1-2	TGTGCCAGCAGTGAAATAAGGGGATCTCCCGCAGGGTATGGCTACACCTTC	CASSEIRGSPAGYGYTF
NA	TRBV5-4	NA	TRBJ1-1	TGTGCCAGCAGCTTTCGGGGGAGGGGACCCACTGAAGCTTTCTTT	CASSFRGRGPTEAFF
TRBD1	TRBV6-5	NA	TRBJ2-4	TGTGCCAGCAGTTCCTGGGACAGAAACATTCAGTACTTC	CASSSWDRNIQYF
TRBD2	TRBV27	NA	TRBJ2-3	TGTGCCAGCAGTCCTCAGGTTAGCGGGAGGGCAAGAGATACGCAGTATTTT	CASSPQVSGRARDTQYF
NA	TRBV11-2	NA	TRBJ1-2	TGTGCCAGCAGCTTAGAAAGGCAGGGCCATCTCTTC	CASSLERQGHLF
NA	TRBV2	NA	TRBJ2-7	TGTGCCAGCAACGGGGGCGAGCAGTACTTC	CASNGGEQYF
NA	TRBV11-2	NA	TRBJ2-7	TGTGCCAGCAGCTTAGATAGAGGGGGAACAGGTGCAGCCTACGAGCAGTACTTC	CASSLDRGGTGAAYEQYF
TRBD2	TRBV5-5	NA	TRBJ2-3	TGTGCCTATAGGACTAGCGGCACAGATACGCAGTATTTT	CAYRTSGTDTQYF
NA	TRBV6-6	NA	TRBJ2-2	TGTGCCAGCAGTGACCGAGAAAGGGCCGGGGAGCTGTTTTTT	CASSDRERAGELFF
NA	TRBV5-5	NA	TRBJ2-2	TGTGCCAGCAGCTTGGTGTTCACCGGGGAGCTGTTTTTT	CASSLVFTGELFF
NA	TRBV28	NA	TRBJ2-4	TGTGCCAGCAGTTCCCCGGCTAGCGCCAAGGCCAAAAACATTCAGTACTTC	CASSSPASAKAKNIQYF
NA	TRBV10-3	NA	TRBJ2-6	TGTACCATCGGGGCAGGGGAAGTTCCTGGGGCCAACGTCCTGACTTTC	CTIGAGEVPGANVLTF
NA	TRBV11-2	NA	TRBJ1-3	TGTGCCAGCAGCTTGCGACAGGCCTCTTTCTCTGGAAACACCATATATTTT	CASSLRQASFSGNTIYF
NA	TRBV7-9	NA	TRBJ2-1	TGTGCCAGCAGCAATTACAATGAGCAGTTCTTC	CASSNYNEQFF
NA	TRBV18	NA	TRBJ1-4	TGTGCCAGCTCAGATAACCGGGCTAATGAAAAACTGTTTTTT	CASSDNRANEKLFF
NA	TRBV5-1	NA	TRBJ2-7	TGCGCCAGCAGCTTGTGGGGCCGGCCCTACGAGCAGTACTTC	CASSLWGRPYEQYF
TRBD1	TRBV30	NA	TRBJ1-1	TGTGCCTGGAGTACAGGGGAGAACACTGAAGCTTTCTTT	CAWSTGENTEAFF
TRBD2	TRBV28	NA	TRBJ2-5	TGTGCCAGCAGTTTTTGGCGGGGGGCCCAAGAGACCCAGTACTTC	CASSFWRGAQETQYF
TRBD2	TRBV5-5	NA	TRBJ2-7	TGTGCCAGCAGCTTGGCGGGGGGGTCTGGTAACGAGCAGTACTTC	CASSLAGGSGNEQYF
TRBD1	TRBV5-4	NA	TRBJ2-7	TGTGCCAGCAGCTTGGCACAGGTGCGGACAGGGGGCGACGAGCAGTACTTC	CASSLAQVRTGGDEQYF
TRBD2	TRBV10-3	NA	TRBJ2-2	TGTGCCATCAGTGAGACCCTAGCGGGAACGGGGGAGCTGTTTTTT	CAISETLAGTGELFF
NA	TRBV6-5	NA	TRBJ2-1	TGTGCCAGCAGTTACGGTGGACTGCGGGGCGATGAGCAGTTCTTC	CASSYGGLRGDEQFF
TRBD1	TRBV9	NA	TRBJ2-3	TGTGCCAGCAGCGTCTTGGGACAGGGGTTCACAGATACGCAGTATTTT	CASSVLGQGFTDTQYF
NA	TRBV5-4	NA	TRBJ2-1	TGTGCCAGCAGCCCACCTTTGGGAAATGAGCAGTTCTTC	CASSPPLGNEQFF
TRBD1	TRBV2	once	TRBJ2-7	TGTGCCAGCAGTGAACAGGGGGCGTACGAGCAGTACTTC	CASSEQGAYEQYF
TRBD1	TRBV19	NA	TRBJ1-2	TGTGCCAGTAGTATAGGAGGACAGGATCTCTCCACCTTC	CASSIGGQDLSTF
TRBD1	TRBV7-6	NA	TRBJ2-7	TGTGCCAGCAGCTTCCTGGACAGGGGAGACAGCGAGCAGTACTTC	CASSFLDRGDSEQYF
NA	TRBV18	NA	TRBJ2-2	TGTGCCAGCTCACACGAAACAGGGTTCGGGGAGCTGTTTTTT	CASSHETGFGELFF
NA	TRBV27	NA	TRBJ2-7	TGTGCCAGCAGTAATGGACAGAGTAGACACGAGCAGTACTTC	CASSNGQSRHEQYF
TRBD2	TRBV28	NA	TRBJ2-3	TGTGCCAGCAGTTCGGCGGGAGGCCGTGGAGATACGCAGTATTTT	CASSSAGGRGDTQYF
NA	TRBV14	NA	TRBJ2-1	TGTGCCAGCAGCCCGCCCTGGGGGACTCGAACCTTCTCCTACAATGAGCAGTTCTTC	CASSPPWGTRTFSYNEQFF
NA	TRBV29-1	NA	TRBJ1-2	TGCAGCGTCCAACAGGGCCGCGGCTACACCTTC	CSVQQGRGYTF